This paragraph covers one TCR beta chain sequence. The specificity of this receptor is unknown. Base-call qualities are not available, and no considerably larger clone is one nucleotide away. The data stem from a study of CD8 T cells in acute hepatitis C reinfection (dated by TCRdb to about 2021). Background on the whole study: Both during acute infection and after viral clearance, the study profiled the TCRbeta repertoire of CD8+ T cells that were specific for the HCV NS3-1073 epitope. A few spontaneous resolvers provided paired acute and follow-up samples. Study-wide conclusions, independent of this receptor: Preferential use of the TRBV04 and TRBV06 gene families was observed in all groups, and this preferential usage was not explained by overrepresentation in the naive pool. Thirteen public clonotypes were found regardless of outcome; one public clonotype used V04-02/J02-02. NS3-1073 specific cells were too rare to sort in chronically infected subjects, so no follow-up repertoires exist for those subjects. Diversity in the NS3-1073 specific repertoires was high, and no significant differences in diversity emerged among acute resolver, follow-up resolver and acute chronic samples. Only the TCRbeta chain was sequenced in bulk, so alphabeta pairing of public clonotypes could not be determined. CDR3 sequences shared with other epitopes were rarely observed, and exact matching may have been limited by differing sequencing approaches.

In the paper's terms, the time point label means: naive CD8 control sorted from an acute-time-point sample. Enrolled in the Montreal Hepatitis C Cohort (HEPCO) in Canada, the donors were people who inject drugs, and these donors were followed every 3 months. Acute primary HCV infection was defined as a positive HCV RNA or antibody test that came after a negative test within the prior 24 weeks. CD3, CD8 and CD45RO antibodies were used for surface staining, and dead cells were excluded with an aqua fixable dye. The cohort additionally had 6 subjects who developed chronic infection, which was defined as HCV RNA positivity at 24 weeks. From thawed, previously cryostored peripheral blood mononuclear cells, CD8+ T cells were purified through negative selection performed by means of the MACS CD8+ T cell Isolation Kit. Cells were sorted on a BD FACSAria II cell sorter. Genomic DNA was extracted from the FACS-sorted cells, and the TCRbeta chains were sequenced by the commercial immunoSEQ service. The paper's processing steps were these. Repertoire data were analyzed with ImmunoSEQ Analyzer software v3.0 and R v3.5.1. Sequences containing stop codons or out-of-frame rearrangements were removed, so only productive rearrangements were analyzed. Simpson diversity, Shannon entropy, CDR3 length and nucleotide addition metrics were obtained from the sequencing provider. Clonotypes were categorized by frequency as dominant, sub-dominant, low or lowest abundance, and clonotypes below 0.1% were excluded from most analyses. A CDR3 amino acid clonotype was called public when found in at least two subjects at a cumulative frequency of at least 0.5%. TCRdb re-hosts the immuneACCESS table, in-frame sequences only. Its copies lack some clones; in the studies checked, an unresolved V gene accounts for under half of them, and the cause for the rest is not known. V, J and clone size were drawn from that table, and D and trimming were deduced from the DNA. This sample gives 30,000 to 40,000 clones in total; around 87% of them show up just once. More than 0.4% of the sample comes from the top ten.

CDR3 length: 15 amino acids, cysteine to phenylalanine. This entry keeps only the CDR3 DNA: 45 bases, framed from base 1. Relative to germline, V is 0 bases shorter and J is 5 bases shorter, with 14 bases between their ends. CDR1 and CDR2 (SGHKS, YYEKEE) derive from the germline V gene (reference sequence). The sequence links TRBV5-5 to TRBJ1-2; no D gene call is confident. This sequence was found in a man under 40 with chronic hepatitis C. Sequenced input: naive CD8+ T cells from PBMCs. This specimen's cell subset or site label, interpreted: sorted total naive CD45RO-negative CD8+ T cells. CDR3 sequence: CASSLEFAARYGYTF. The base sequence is TGTGCCAGCAGCTTGGAGTTTGCGGCTAGGTATGGCTACACCTTC.